The following is a T cell receptor beta chain sequence with its context. The antigen is unknown. The CDR3 consists of 15 residues. V was pared by 10 bases and J by 1 base, with 10 bases of the junction left unmatched. Germline assignment: CDR1 MNHEY and CDR2 SVGEGT. This sample was taken from a study of T cells in Graves' hyperthyroidism and ophthalmopathy. Points from the study as a whole: Through a model of 13 V-J features, ophthalmopathy was separated from stable hyperthyroidism.

Regions amplified from RNA transcripts were the TCR beta CDR3 regions. When the TCR CDR3 underwent first-round RT-PCR, the HTBI primer set was used. TCRdb reanalysed the multiplex PCR reads using MiXCR and keeps one entry per CDR3 protein. The sample holds under 350,000 distinct CDR3 sequences, about 15% seen once. What was sequenced was blood. The chain links TRBV6-2 or TRBV6-3 to TRBJ2-5; TRBD1 matches at 9 bases. This TCR was sampled from a woman aged 55-69 years with Graves' ophthalmopathy. The CDR3 DNA is TGTGCCACCAGGGGAGACAGGGGGGGCCAAGAGACCCAGTACTTC. It translates to CATRGDRGGQETQYF.